The present T cell receptor beta chain was sequenced within a study of CD8 T cells in Susac syndrome. An amount of RNA that ranged from roughly 0.5 to 1 ug was reverse transcribed with random hexamers. Amplification of TCR beta CDR3 was carried out by immunoSEQ multiplex PCR, which covered 54 Vbeta and 13 Jbeta segments. TCRdb analysed the immunoSEQ multiplex PCR reads with MiXCR anew, one entry per CDR3 protein. In the table there are about 400,000 distinct CDR3 sequences, 75% to 90% of which are singletons. V shed 8 bases and J 7 bases; nucleotides not matched to a gene: 10. Germline CDR1 and CDR2: SGHAT and FQDESV (reference sequence). The CDR3 covers 14 residues.

The chain joins TRBV11-1 to TRBJ2-1, with TRBD1 matching 8 bases. The receptor was isolated from a human donor with multiple sclerosis. Sample: CD8+ T cells from PBMCs. CDR3 DNA sequence: TGTGCCAGCTCCGGACAGGGACTTCAGAATGAGCAGTTCTTC. Protein product: CASSGQGLQNEQFF.